This record looks at one TCR beta chain sequence and its context. Its specificity is not known. This entry belongs to a study of CD8+ T cells in alopecia areata. General observations from the study: Affected lesional scalp, above all in alopecia totalis/universalis, was more clonal than normal scalp.

With 6 bases removed from V and 2 bases from J, the gap between germline ends came to 17 bases. Germline lookup yields CDR1 MNHEY and CDR2 SVGAGI. The CDR3 is 15 amino acids. cDNA reverse transcribed from extracted RNA served as the sequencing template. TCRdb keeps only in-frame clones here, not all; method: immunoSEQ multiplex PCR. Among roughly 75,000 clones, roughly 60% were seen once, and the ten largest hold around a sixth. This rearrangement joins TRBV6-5 to TRBJ2-7; D possibly corresponds to TRBD1 (6 bases). Material: CD8+ T cells sorted from blood, obtained at week 0. The TCR comes from a human donor with alopecia areata. CDR3 sequence reads: CASRLTPGHPYEQYF. For the CDR3, the DNA is TGTGCCAGCAGACTTACTCCGGGACACCCCTACGAGCAGTACTTC.